Sequencing of this T cell receptor (beta chain) was carried out in a study of T cell repertoires in cytomegalovirus infection. This clonotype was detected many times. Antigen: not known. TCRdb re-analysed the reads in MiXCR, keeping a single row per CDR3 protein. Of hundreds of thousands of distinct CDR3 sequences listed, roughly a tenth are singletons. Regarding the study as a whole: The cumulative frequency of public TCR beta families identified carriers of CMV plus the relevant HLA. HLA-C-restricted CMV-specific TCR beta clonotypes were dominant in the ex vivo response.

This TCR was recovered from a human donor in good health (CMV status not recorded). Some clones in this sample may be carry-over from other donors' samples. Sequenced: PBMCs.

In DNA form, the CDR3 reads TGTGCCAGCAGCTTAGATGGGGCTGGAAACACCATATATTTT. The encoded protein is CASSLDGAGNTIYF. V and J are TRBV7-2 and TRBJ1-3; D is undetermined. The germline V and J ends were trimmed by 1 base and 2 bases, with 6 bases remaining between them. Germline values: CDR1 SGHTA, CDR2 FQGNSA. The CDR3 has 14 residues.